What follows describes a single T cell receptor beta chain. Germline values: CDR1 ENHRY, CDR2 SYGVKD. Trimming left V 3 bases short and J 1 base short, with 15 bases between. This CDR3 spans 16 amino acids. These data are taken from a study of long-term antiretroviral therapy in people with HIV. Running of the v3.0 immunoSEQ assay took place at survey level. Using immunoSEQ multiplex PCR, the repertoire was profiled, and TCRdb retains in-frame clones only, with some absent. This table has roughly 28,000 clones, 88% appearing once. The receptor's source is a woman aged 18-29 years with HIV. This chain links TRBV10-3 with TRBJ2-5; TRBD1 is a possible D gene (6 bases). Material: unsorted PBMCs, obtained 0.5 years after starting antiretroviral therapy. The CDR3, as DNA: TGTGCCATCAGTGAAGGGTCAACAGGGCCCCAAGAGACCCAGTACTTC. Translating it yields CAISEGSTGPQETQYF.